This is a list of T cell receptor beta chains from one sample in a study of patients and donors after allogeneic stem cell transplantation. TCRdb redid the calling of the RT-PCR reads with MiXCR, one entry per CDR3 protein. The sample has about 150,000 distinct CDR3 sequences; approximately 40% are singletons. What was sequenced was blood, either unsorted or a sorted T cell fraction (not recorded which). The source of these receptors is a human donor who was either an allogeneic HSCT recipient or a stem cell or donor lymphocyte infusion donor (not recorded which). It is not recorded whose cells these are; they may come from a transplant donor. Each CDR3 is given with its conserved first and last residue.

J: TRBJ2-3
V: TRBV12-3/TRBV12-4
CDR3: CASSLRGGPTDTQYF

J: TRBJ1-1
V: TRBV5-6
CDR3: CASSGGGRGTEAFF

J: TRBJ1-2
V: TRBV6-6
CDR3: CASTQDSSDGYTF

J: TRBJ1-2
V: TRBV7-9
CDR3: CASSLDGGRYGYTF

J: TRBJ2-5
V: TRBV12-3/TRBV12-4
CDR3: CASSHLLGLNVGETQYF

J: TRBJ2-1
V: TRBV21-1
CDR3: CASSKGKGEQFF

J: TRBJ2-3
V: TRBV20-1
CDR3: CSARRTPGSSTDTQYF

J: TRBJ1-1
V: TRBV7-9
CDR3: CASSPTTGRDTEAFF

J: TRBJ1-2
V: TRBV27
CDR3: CAAGGLSDYGYTF

J: TRBJ1-1
V: TRBV2
CDR3: CARSIGRRNTEAFF

J: TRBJ1-4
V: TRBV6-1
CDR3: CASSELSTGLWEKLFF

J: TRBJ1-6
V: TRBV10-2
CDR3: CASSESGDMSNSPLHF